This TCR beta chain was sequenced in a study of OX40 agonist ivuxolimab in advanced cancers. The assay was immunoSEQ multiplex PCR, and TCRdb's table has in-frame clones only and misses some. The sample has 73,000 or so clones; 65% to 90% are singletons. With 4 bases clipped from V and 7 bases from J, the junction kept 5 bases outside the gene matches. Germline CDR1 is KGHSH and CDR2 is LQKENI. This CDR3 is 14 amino acids long. The rearrangement joins TRBV18 to TRBJ1-5; 9 positions agree with TRBD1. This clonotype was sampled from an adult with an advanced solid tumor such as melanoma, head and neck, liver or kidney cancer. Source: CD4+ or CD8+ T cells sorted from blood, taken in a trial of the OX40 agonist ivuxolimab. The CDR3 DNA sequence: TGTGCCAGCTCACTCGGACAGGGGCACCAGCCCCAGCATTTT. Residues: CASSLGQGHQPQHF.